The T cell receptor beta chain under discussion was sequenced for a study of CD8+CD57+ T cells in acquired aplastic anemia. Sequenced patients had shown CD8+CD57+ cell expansion by flow cytometry. TCR beta VDJ and CDR3 were profiled, and genomic DNA was the template. Each CDR3 protein gets one entry after TCRdb re-called the reads with MiXCR. The sample carries about 180,000 distinct CDR3 sequences, about 45% recorded once. This clonotype was seen just once. CDR1 is DFQATT and CDR2 is SNEGSKA in the germline V gene (reference sequence). V lost 5 bases and J lost 5; bases outside the gene matches: 11. This CDR3 is built from 16 residues.

The sequence came from a human donor with aplastic anemia. The specimen sequenced was sorted CD4+, CD8+, or CD8+CD57+ T cells (not recorded which) from PBMCs. The V and J genes are TRBV20-1 and TRBJ2-5; TRBD2 agrees at 13 bases. In nucleotides, the CDR3 is TGCAGTGCTCTTGGACTAGCGGGGGAGGGGGAGGAGACCCAGTACTTC. This codes for CSALGLAGEGEETQYF.